One and the same sample provided the 10 T cell receptor beta chains below, sequenced in a study of graft-versus-host responses after intestinal transplantation (dated by TCRdb to about 2021). Interpreted using the paper, the time point label stands for: cells obtained before transplantation from donor or recipient. Libraries were built with the immunoSEQ multiplex PCR assay. TCRdb re-hosts the immuneACCESS table, in-frame sequences only. Its copies lack some clones; in the studies checked, an unresolved V gene accounts for under half of them, and the cause for the rest is not known. The sample profile shows about 120,000 clones; 93% of them were found once. About 0.54% of the sample belongs to the ten largest clones. These receptors have no identified antigens. Sequenced material: unstimulated CD8+ T cells sorted from spleen or lymph node cells, taken before intestinal transplant. Receptor source: a human donor who received an intestinal transplant.

The rearrangement uses TRBV14 and TRBJ2-7; 7 nucleotides line up with TRBD1. After removal of 3 bases from V and 0 bases from J, the junction contained 17 bases not matched to a gene. This CDR3 has 19 amino acids. The germline gives CDR1 SGHDN, CDR2 FVKESK. The CDR3 loop is CASSHGSRDRYKNSYEQYF. The CDR3 region has the DNA TGTGCCAGCAGCCATGGATCCCGGGACAGATATAAGAACTCCTACGAGCAGTACTTC. Based on the CDR3 plus reference TRBV14 and TRBJ2-7, the full variable domain is EAGVTQFPSHSVIEKGQTVTLRCDPISGHDNLYWYRRVMGKEIKFLLHFVKESKQDESGMPNNRFLAERTGGTYSTLKVQPAELEDSGVYFCASSHGSRDRYKNSYEQYFGPGTRLTVT.

This clone has only one observation. The chain recombines TRBV18 with TRBJ2-7; D gene unclear. With 6 bases removed from V and 4 bases from J, the gap between germline ends came to 19 bases. The CDR3 covers 15 residues. Germline-derived CDR1 and CDR2 are KGHSH and LQKENI. The chain's CDR3 is CASSGKPMIAYEQYF. CDR3 DNA: TGTGCCAGCTCGGGGAAGCCGATGATAGCATACGAGCAGTACTTC.

This chain uses TRBV5-6 with TRBJ1-2; D possibly corresponds to TRBD1 (6 bases). From germline, CDR1 is SGHDT and CDR2 YYEEEE. V was clipped by 4 bases and J by 11 bases, with 12 bases between them. This CDR3 is built from 11 residues. The CDR3: CASSEQGGYTF. CDR3 nucleotides: TGTGCCAGCAGCGAACAGGGAGGTTACACCTTC.

This CDR3 is CAKDLAGGLRRNEQYF. CDR3 coding DNA: TGTGCCAAGGATCTAGCGGGAGGATTAAGGCGCAACGAGCAGTACTTC. The V gene is TRBV7-3, the J gene TRBJ2-7, with TRBD2 matching 11 bases. The CDR3 extends over 16 amino acids. Germline lookup yields CDR1 SGHTA and CDR2 FQGTGA. V lost 10 bases and J lost 5; bases outside the gene matches: 16.

V and J are TRBV5-6 and TRBJ2-1; D not resolved. CDR3 size: 12 residues. The germline V gene encodes CDR1 SGHDT and CDR2 YYEEEE. The V gene lost 1 base and the J gene lost 10 bases, with 9 bases spanning the gap. This CDR3 is CASSLSSKEQFF. The CDR3 DNA is TGTGCCAGCAGCTTGTCCTCGAAAGAGCAGTTCTTC.

The J gene is TRBJ2-7, the V gene TRBV4-2, with a tentative D call TRBD1 (6 bases). Germline V gene lookup returns CDR1 LGHNA and CDR2 YNFKEQ. The CDR3 covers 15 residues. V dropped 0 bases and J dropped 8 bases, with 17 bases sitting between them. The CDR3 here is CASSQDKRGGQKQYF. CDR3 bases: TGTGCCAGCAGCCAAGATAAAAGAGGGGGTCAAAAGCAGTACTTC.

The chain couples TRBV5-8 to TRBJ2-7; tentative D call: TRBD1 (6 bases). Germline V gene data show CDR1 as SGHTS and CDR2 as YDEGEE. The CDR3 runs to 13 residues. V dropped 2 bases and J dropped 3 bases, with 9 bases sitting between them. The CDR3 bases are TGTGCCAGCAGCTTTGGGGGCGACTACGAGCAGTACTTC. Encoded protein: CASSFGGDYEQYF.

The rearrangement uses TRBV27 and TRBJ2-5; no clear D. The germline gives CDR1 MNHEY, CDR2 SMNVEV (reference sequence). The CDR3 covers 11 residues. V was cut by 6 bases and J by 0 bases, with 2 bases left in between. The CDR3 loop reads CASRDQETQYF. The CDR3 DNA follows: TGTGCCAGCAGGGACCAAGAGACCCAGTACTTC.

The V gene is TRBV7-9, the J gene TRBJ2-5; perhaps TRBD1 as D (6 bases). The V gene's germline CDR1 is SEHNR and CDR2 FQNEAQ (reference sequence). The CDR3 consists of 13 residues. The germline V and J ends were trimmed by 6 bases and 3 bases, with 11 bases remaining between them. CDR3 nucleotides: TGTGCCAGCAGTAGGGGGTTAGAAGAGACCCAGTACTTC. It yields the protein CASSRGLEETQYF.

In the case of this clone: This specimen includes other DNA sequences encoding the same CDR3. The chain recombines TRBV7-9 with TRBJ2-3; no clear D gene. Trimming removed 1 base from V and 1 base from J, with 0 bases in between. The V gene's germline CDR1 is SEHNR and CDR2 FQNEAQ (reference sequence). CDR3 length: 12 amino acids. CDR3 sequence reads: CASSLGTDTQYF. The CDR3 DNA reads as TGTGCCAGCAGCTTAGGCACAGATACGCAGTATTTT. The full variable domain, rest sourced from reference TRBV7-9 and TRBJ2-3, is DTGVSQNPRHKITKRGQNVTFRCDPISEHNRLYWYRQTLGQGPEFLTYFQNEAQLEKSRLLSDRFSAERPKGSFSTLEIQRTEQGDSAMYLCASSLGTDTQYFGPGTRLTVL.